Sequencing of this T cell receptor beta chain was carried out in a study of blood T cell repertoires in COVID-19. Only in-frame clones appear in the TCRdb table, and some are missing; sequencing was by immunoSEQ multiplex PCR. This repertoire shows around 210,000 clones, 70% to 90% found once; its top ten account for about 18%. V shed 4 bases and J 6 bases; nucleotides not matched to a gene: 9. The germline V gene has CDR1 MDHEN and CDR2 SYDVKM. The CDR3 consists of 15 residues. The V gene is TRBV28, the J gene TRBJ2-7; TRBD1 matches 10 bases. This receptor was identified in a man aged 50 to 59 with COVID-19, enrolled during active disease. The sequencing input was peripheral blood. In DNA, the CDR3 is TGTGCCAGCAGTTACACCGGGACAGGGGTATCCGAGCAGTACTTC. This codes for CASSYTGTGVSEQYF.